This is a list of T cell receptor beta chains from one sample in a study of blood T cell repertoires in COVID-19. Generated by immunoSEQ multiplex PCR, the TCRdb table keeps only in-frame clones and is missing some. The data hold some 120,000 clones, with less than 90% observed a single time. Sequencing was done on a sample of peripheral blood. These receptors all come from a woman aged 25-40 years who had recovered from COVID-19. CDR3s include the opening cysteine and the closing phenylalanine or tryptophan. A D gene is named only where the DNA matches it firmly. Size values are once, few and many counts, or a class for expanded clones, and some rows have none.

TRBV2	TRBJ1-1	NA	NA	TGTGCCAGCAGTGAGGGCCCCCACACTGAAGCTTTCTTT	CASSEGPHTEAFF
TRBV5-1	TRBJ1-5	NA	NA	TGCGCCAGCAGCTTGGGGGGGGGCGAGTATGATCAGCCCCAGCATTTT	CASSLGGGEYDQPQHF
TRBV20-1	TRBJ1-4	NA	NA	TGCAGTGCGCTAGATGAAAAACTGTTTTTT	CSALDEKLFF
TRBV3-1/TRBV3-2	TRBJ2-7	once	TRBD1	TGTGCCAGCAGCCAAGGAGCTGGGACAGGGGCGTTTGAGCAGTACTTC	CASSQGAGTGAFEQYF
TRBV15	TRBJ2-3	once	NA	TGTGCCACCAGCAGTCGACTGCGTGACCCAGATACGCAGTATTTT	CATSSRLRDPDTQYF
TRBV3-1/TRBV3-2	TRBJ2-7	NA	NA	TGTGCCAGCAGCCAAGGACCAGGTGACTACGAGCAGTACTTC	CASSQGPGDYEQYF
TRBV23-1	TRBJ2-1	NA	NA	TGCGCCAGCAGTCAAGGCAGAATAGCAGGGCGGGGAACCCTTGATAGTGAGCAGTTCTTC	CASSQGRIAGRGTLDSEQFF
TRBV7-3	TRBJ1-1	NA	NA	TGTGCCAGCAGCCGGGGAGTGAACACTGAAGCTTTCTTT	CASSRGVNTEAFF
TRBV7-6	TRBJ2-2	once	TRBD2	TGTGCCAGCAGCTTTTCTAGCGGGAGACCCACCGGGGAGCTGTTTTTT	CASSFSSGRPTGELFF
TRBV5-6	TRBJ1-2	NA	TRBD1	TGTGCCAGCAGCTTGGACAGGGGGCATTCCTATGGCTACACCTTC	CASSLDRGHSYGYTF
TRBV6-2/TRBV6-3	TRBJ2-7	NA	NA	TGTGCCAGCAGCCGACCCGGACTGGGGGAGCAGTACTTC	CASSRPGLGEQYF
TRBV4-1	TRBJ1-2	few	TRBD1	TGCGCCAGCAGCCAAGCCGGGACAGGTAGCAACCTCTATGGCTACACCTTC	CASSQAGTGSNLYGYTF
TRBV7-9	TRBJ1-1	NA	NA	TGTGCCAGCAGCCCCCAAAACAGGAACACTGAAGCTTTCTTT	CASSPQNRNTEAFF
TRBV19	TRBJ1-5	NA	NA	TGTGCCAGTAGTAAGGGGAATCAGCCCCAGCATTTT	CASSKGNQPQHF
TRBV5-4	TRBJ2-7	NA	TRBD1	TGTGCCAGCAGGCGGGACAGGTCCTACGAGCAGTACTTC	CASRRDRSYEQYF
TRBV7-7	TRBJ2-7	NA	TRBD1	TGTGCTAGCAGCTCGGGACAGGGGGCGAACGAGCAGTACTTC	CASSSGQGANEQYF
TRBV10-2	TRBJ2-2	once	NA	TGCGCCAGCAGAGTTTCCCACAGGTTACTAACGAACACCGGGGAGCTGTTTTTT	CASRVSHRLLTNTGELFF
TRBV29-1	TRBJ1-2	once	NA	TGCAGCGTTGAGGCCCCAGACTTTTACTACTATGGCTACACCTTC	CSVEAPDFYYYGYTF
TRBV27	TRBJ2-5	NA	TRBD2	TGTGCCAGCAACCCCCGAGGGACTAGCGGGACAGGAGAGACCCAGTACTTC	CASNPRGTSGTGETQYF
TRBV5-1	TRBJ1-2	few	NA	TGCGCCAGCAGCTTGGGACAGCAATATGGCTACACCTTC	CASSLGQQYGYTF
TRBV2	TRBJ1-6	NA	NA	TGTGCCAGCGGAGGGGCCAATTCACCCCTCCACTTT	CASGGANSPLHF
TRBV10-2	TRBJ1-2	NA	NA	TGCGCCAGCAGTGAGTCTTTGGGCCGTGGGCACTATGGCTACACCTTC	CASSESLGRGHYGYTF